These T cell receptor beta chains were read from a single sample in a study of CD8 T cells in ankylosing spondylitis. TCRdb used MiXCR to reprocess the 5' RACE reads, holding one entry per CDR3 protein. The sample carries 210,000 or so distinct CDR3 sequences, 8.2% recorded once. The sequencing input was blood, either unsorted or a sorted T cell fraction (not recorded which). The origin of the receptors is a female donor with ankylosing spondylitis or in good health (not recorded which). Both conserved end residues are part of each CDR3. The D gene is left open where the match is weak. The size field is filled for only some rows; it gives once, few, many or a size class.

V	size	D	J	CDR3	DNA
TRBV7-8	many	-	TRBJ2-1	CASSSTRTISYNEQFF	TGTGCCAGCAGCTCCACCCGGACTATCAGTTACAATGAGCAGTTCTTC
TRBV14	-	-	TRBJ2-1	CASRKGGSYNEQFF	TGTGCCAGCAGGAAGGGGGGCTCCTACAATGAGCAGTTCTTC
TRBV7-9	many	-	TRBJ2-5	CASSAPVGTQYF	TGTGCCAGCAGCGCCCCGGTGGGGACCCAGTACTTC
TRBV2	many	-	TRBJ1-5	CASSDRGLGNQPQHF	TGTGCCAGCAGTGATCGGGGGCTGGGCAATCAGCCCCAGCATTTT
TRBV4-3	many	-	TRBJ1-4	CASSQDGTRNEKLFF	TGCGCCAGCAGCCAAGATGGGACGAGGAATGAAAAACTGTTTTTT
TRBV6-1	many	TRBD2	TRBJ2-1	CASTGRLARHNEQFF	TGTGCCAGCACCGGCCGACTAGCAAGGCACAATGAGCAGTTCTTC
TRBV20-1	few	-	TRBJ1-6	CSARPRVGSPLHF	TGCAGTGCTAGACCCAGGGTGGGGTCACCCCTCCACTTT
TRBV12-5	many	-	TRBJ2-2	CASGLHNTGELFF	TGTGCTAGTGGTTTGCATAACACCGGGGAGCTGTTTTTT
TRBV2	many	TRBD2	TRBJ2-7	CASTPSGRRIYEQYF	TGTGCCAGCACCCCAAGCGGGAGACGTATCTACGAGCAGTACTTC
TRBV20-1	many	-	TRBJ2-7	CSARDRGHYEQYF	TGCAGTGCTAGAGACCGGGGGCACTACGAGCAGTACTTC
TRBV18	many	-	TRBJ1-1	CASSLRAPDTEAFF	TGTGCCAGCTCACTCCGCGCTCCCGACACTGAAGCTTTCTTT
TRBV2	many	-	TRBJ2-7	CASSGGDSYEQYF	TGTGCCAGCAGTGGGGGGGACTCCTACGAGCAGTACTTC
TRBV7-2	few	TRBD2	TRBJ2-7	CASRTERDSYEQYF	TGTGCCAGCAGAACGGAGCGGGACTCCTACGAGCAGTACTTC
TRBV9	many	-	TRBJ2-3	CASSVKGSTDTQYF	TGTGCCAGCAGCGTAAAAGGGAGCACAGATACGCAGTATTTT
TRBV4-3	many	TRBD1	TRBJ2-7	CASSPDRDSLYEQYF	TGCGCCAGCAGCCCCGACCGGGACAGCTTATACGAGCAGTACTTC
TRBV5-1	many	-	TRBJ2-7	CASNPDSFSYEQYF	TGCGCCAGCAACCCGGACAGTTTCTCCTACGAGCAGTACTTC
TRBV27	many	TRBD1	TRBJ1-2	CASRLRGAEGYTF	TGTGCCAGCAGGCTCAGGGGGGCCGAAGGCTACACCTTC
TRBV6-2/TRBV6-3	many	-	TRBJ2-1	CASRTYNEQFF	TGTGCCAGCCGGACCTACAATGAGCAGTTCTTC
TRBV2	many	-	TRBJ2-4	CASLPSAGTKNIQYF	TGTGCCAGCCTCCCTAGCGCGGGGACCAAAAACATTCAGTACTTC
TRBV28	-	TRBD1	TRBJ1-5	CASSSPGQGNQPQHF	TGTGCCAGCAGTAGTCCGGGACAGGGTAATCAGCCCCAGCATTTT
TRBV7-2	few	-	TRBJ2-2	CASSLPGRELFF	TGTGCCAGCAGCTTACCCGGCCGGGAGCTGTTTTTT
TRBV7-2	few	-	TRBJ2-7	CASSYPSYEQYF	TGTGCCAGCAGCTACCCCTCCTACGAGCAGTACTTC
TRBV20-1	many	TRBD2	TRBJ2-1	CSARAILAGERFF	TGCAGTGCTAGAGCCATACTAGCGGGAGAGAGGTTCTTC
TRBV28	many	TRBD2	TRBJ2-7	CASSFPRAGTTRTIGEQYF	TGTGCCAGCAGTTTCCCTCGGGCCGGGACTACCCGTACAATCGGCGAGCAGTACTTC
TRBV7-9	-	-	TRBJ2-1	CASSLSSGYNEQFF	TGTGCCAGCAGCTTGAGTTCCGGGTACAATGAGCAGTTCTTC
TRBV29-1	many	TRBD2	TRBJ2-3	CSVYSKATQVETSGSTDTQYF	TGCAGCGTATACTCGAAAGCGACCCAGGTCGAGACTAGCGGGAGTACAGATACGCAGTATTTT
TRBV6-5	many	-	TRBJ1-2	CASSLIGRGDYGYTF	TGTGCCAGCAGTTTGATCGGGAGAGGAGACTATGGCTACACCTTC
TRBV20-1	many	-	TRBJ2-2	CSARDRREAGELFF	TGCAGTGCTAGAGATCGGCGTGAAGCCGGGGAGCTGTTTTTT
TRBV6-1	many	TRBD2	TRBJ2-5	CASSPLAGGSQETQYF	TGTGCCAGCAGCCCACTAGCGGGAGGTTCCCAAGAGACCCAGTACTTC
TRBV5-1	many	-	TRBJ2-1	CASSLPWTRGYDEQFF	TGCGCCAGCAGCTTGCCCTGGACTAGGGGGTACGATGAGCAGTTCTTC
TRBV29-1	few	TRBD2	TRBJ2-1	CSVAGGPINEQFF	TGCAGCGTTGCGGGAGGGCCGATCAATGAGCAGTTCTTC
TRBV10-3	many	-	TRBJ2-7	CATKGRISYEQYF	TGTGCCACCAAGGGGCGGATCTCCTACGAGCAGTACTTC
TRBV5-1	many	TRBD2	TRBJ2-3	CASRFGLAGGEGDTQYF	TGCGCCAGCAGGTTCGGACTAGCGGGAGGAGAGGGAGATACGCAGTATTTT
TRBV6-2/TRBV6-3	many	TRBD2	TRBJ2-1	CASSRLAGGRGEQFF	TGTGCCAGCAGTCGACTAGCGGGGGGCCGGGGGGAGCAGTTCTTC
TRBV29-1	many	-	TRBJ1-2	CSVDEDGYTF	TGCAGCGTTGATGAGGATGGCTACACCTTC
TRBV20-1	-	-	TRBJ1-6	CCASLLVLSSYNSPLHF	TGCTGTGCTAGTTTACTCGTGCTTAGCTCCTATAATTCACCCCTCCACTTT
TRBV29-1	many	-	TRBJ2-6	CSGLIDSLSGANVLTF	TGCAGCGGGCTCATCGATTCCCTCTCTGGGGCCAACGTCCTGACTTTC
TRBV12-3/TRBV12-4	many	TRBD2	TRBJ2-1	CASSPTLAATYNEQFF	TGTGCCAGCAGTCCCACACTAGCGGCCACCTACAATGAGCAGTTCTTC
TRBV7-8	many	-	TRBJ2-1	CASSGSTAGEQFF	TGTGCCAGCAGCGGGTCGACCGCCGGAGAGCAGTTCTTC
TRBV20-1	many	-	TRBJ1-2	CSARASSVTYGYTF	TGCAGTGCTAGAGCCTCCTCAGTGACCTATGGCTACACCTTC